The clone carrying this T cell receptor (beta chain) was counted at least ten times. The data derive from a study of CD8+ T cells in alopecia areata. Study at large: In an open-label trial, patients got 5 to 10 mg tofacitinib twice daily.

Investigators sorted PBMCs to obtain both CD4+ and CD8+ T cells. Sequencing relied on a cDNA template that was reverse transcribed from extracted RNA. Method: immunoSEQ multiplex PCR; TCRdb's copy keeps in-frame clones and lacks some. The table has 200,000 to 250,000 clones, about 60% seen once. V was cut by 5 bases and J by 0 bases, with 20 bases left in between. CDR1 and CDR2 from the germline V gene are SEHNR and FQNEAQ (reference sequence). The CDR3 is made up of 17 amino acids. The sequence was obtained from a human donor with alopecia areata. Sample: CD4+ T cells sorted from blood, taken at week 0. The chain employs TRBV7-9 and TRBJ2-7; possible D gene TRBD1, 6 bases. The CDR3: CASSPTTIDRSSYEQYF. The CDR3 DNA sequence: TGTGCCAGCAGCCCAACCACCATAGACAGGAGCTCCTACGAGCAGTACTTC.